The clone carrying this T cell receptor (beta chain) appeared many times. Its matching antigen is unknown. From RNA, the CDR3 regions of TCR beta chains were amplified and sequenced. Following a first-round RT-PCR that used HTBI primers, a second-round multiplex PCR was carried out. TCRdb re-analysed the multiplex PCR reads in MiXCR, keeping a single row per CDR3 protein. This table has about 590,000 distinct CDR3 sequences, about 40% appearing once. V was shortened by 7 bases and J by 4 bases, with 16 bases between the two germline ends. In germline, CDR1 is SGHVS, CDR2 FQNEAQ. The CDR3 has 14 residues. Each diagnosis was determined on the basis of clinical symptoms, serum thyroxine, TRAb, thyroid ultrasound and orbital computed tomography. The source of the sample is a study of Graves' ophthalmopathy and Graves' hyperthyroidism. Study summary: If no ophthalmopathy appeared within 18 months of follow-up, hyperthyroidism was termed stable. Study-level points and caveats: Distinction of ophthalmopathy from stable hyperthyroidism by a 13-signature model reached approximately 88% sensitivity and 75% to 83% specificity. Also, most clonotypes expanded in the thyroid above 0.001 frequency appeared in blood.

J is TRBJ1-1 and V is TRBV7-8, with D perhaps matching TRBD1 (6 bases). The sequenced material came from peripheral blood or thyroid tissue (not recorded which). The receptor was isolated from an adult man with Graves' hyperthyroidism. CDR3 residues: CASKRGTSGTEAFF. CDR3 DNA sequence: TGTGCCAGCAAAAGGGGGACGTCGGGCACTGAAGCTTTCTTT.